The rows below give T cell receptor beta chains drawn from one sample of a study of cytomegalovirus exposure and HLA in healthy donors. TCRdb's copy holds only in-frame clones and misses some; the assay was immunoSEQ multiplex PCR. There are around 99,000 clones in the sample; roughly 73% occur only once, and about 8% lies in the top ten. Sequences were obtained from PBMCs. The origin of the receptors is a man under 40 in good health and CMV-seronegative. CDR3s include the opening cysteine and the closing phenylalanine or tryptophan. A D gene is named only where the DNA matches it firmly. Clone size is not always given. Where it is, it says once, few, many or a class for expanded clones.

d_gene,j_gene,abundance,v_gene,CDR3aa,CDR3nt
TRBD2,TRBJ2-7,.,TRBV29-1,CSVELTSGGYEQYF,TGCAGCGTTGAGCTTACTAGCGGGGGTTACGAGCAGTACTTC
.,TRBJ2-3,.,TRBV13,CASSLTSRDTQYF,TGTGCCAGCAGCTTAACTAGCAGGGATACGCAGTATTTT
.,TRBJ2-3,few,TRBV20-1,CSASRTDTQYF,TGCAGTGCTAGTCGTACAGATACGCAGTATTTT
TRBD1,TRBJ1-2,.,TRBV6-1,CASSEGEGQGLYTF,TGTGCCAGCAGTGAGGGGGAAGGACAGGGCCTGTACACCTTC
.,TRBJ2-7,few,TRBV6-6,CASSPGPSEQYF,TGTGCCAGCTCCCCGGGTCCCAGCGAGCAGTACTTC
TRBD2,TRBJ2-3,.,TRBV25-1,CASGLAGPTDTQYF,TGTGCTTCGGGACTAGCGGGTCCCACAGATACGCAGTATTTT
.,TRBJ1-5,.,TRBV6-5,CASLGQSNQPQHF,TGTGCCAGCCTAGGACAGAGCAATCAGCCCCAGCATTTT
TRBD2,TRBJ2-7,.,TRBV5-6,CASSLLAGTYEQYF,TGTGCCAGCAGCTTGTTAGCGGGGACCTACGAGCAGTACTTC
TRBD1,TRBJ1-1,.,TRBV6-1,CASRRGLNTEAFF,TGTGCCAGCCGGAGGGGGCTTAACACTGAAGCTTTCTTT
TRBD1,TRBJ1-4,.,TRBV5-1,CASRTGTGGENEKLFF,TGCGCCAGCAGGACCGGGACAGGGGGCGAAAATGAAAAACTGTTTTTT
TRBD1,TRBJ2-7,.,TRBV28,CASSFRDRVPYEQYF,TGTGCCAGCAGTTTCCGGGACAGGGTCCCCTACGAGCAGTACTTC
TRBD1,TRBJ2-7,.,TRBV7-9,CSSSLGRGYYEQYF,TGTTCCAGCAGCTTAGGCAGGGGGTATTACGAGCAGTACTTC
TRBD1,TRBJ2-7,once,TRBV19,CASSITTGGGGPYEQYF,TGTGCCAGTAGTATAACTACAGGGGGCGGCGGGCCTTACGAGCAGTACTTC